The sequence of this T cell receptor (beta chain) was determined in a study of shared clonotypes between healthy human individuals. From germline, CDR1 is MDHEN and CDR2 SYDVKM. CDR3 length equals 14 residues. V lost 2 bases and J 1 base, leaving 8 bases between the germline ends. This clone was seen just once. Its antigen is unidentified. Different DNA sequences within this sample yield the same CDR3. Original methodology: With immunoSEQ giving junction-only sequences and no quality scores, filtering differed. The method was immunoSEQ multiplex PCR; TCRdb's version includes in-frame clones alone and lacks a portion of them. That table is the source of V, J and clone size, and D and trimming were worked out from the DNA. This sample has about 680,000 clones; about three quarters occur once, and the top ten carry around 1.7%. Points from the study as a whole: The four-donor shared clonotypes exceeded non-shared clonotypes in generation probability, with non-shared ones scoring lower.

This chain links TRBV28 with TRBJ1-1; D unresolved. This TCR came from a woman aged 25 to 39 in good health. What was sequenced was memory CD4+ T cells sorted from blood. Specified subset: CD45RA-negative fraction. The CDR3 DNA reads TGTGCCAGCAGTTTACGGGATCGGAACACTGAAGCTTTCTTT. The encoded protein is CASSLRDRNTEAFF.